This TCR beta chain was identified during a study of shared clonotypes between healthy human individuals. Study-wide findings and caveats: Blood alone was sampled, and tissue repertoires likely differ.

The J segment lost 6 bases and the V segment lost 3 bases, leaving 2 bases of the junction unmatched. Germline lookup yields CDR1 DFQATT and CDR2 SNEGSKA (reference sequence). The CDR3 is 11 amino acids. Comment on this clone: Its antigen is undetermined. Given a far larger clone just one base away, this is likely a sequencing read error. As the CDR3 is not closed by the conserved phenylalanine or tryptophan, this likely results from a read error.

It was at deep level that the assay was run. Evenly divided among several immunoSEQ plates was the genomic DNA of each subset. Unsorted PBMC DNA underwent sequencing on ten immunoSEQ deep assay plates. TCRdb's table, derived via immunoSEQ multiplex PCR, lists solely in-frame clones and lacks some. The sample has about 460,000 clones; roughly three quarters are singletons. The chain combines TRBV20-1 with TRBJ2-7; 7 bases are shared with TRBD1. Material: PBMCs. This TCR was recovered from a woman aged 40 to 50 in good health. Some clones in this sample may be carry-over from other donors' samples. The CDR3, as DNA: TGCAGTGCTAGGACAGGGCGCGAGCAGTACTCC. This translates into CSARTGREQYS.